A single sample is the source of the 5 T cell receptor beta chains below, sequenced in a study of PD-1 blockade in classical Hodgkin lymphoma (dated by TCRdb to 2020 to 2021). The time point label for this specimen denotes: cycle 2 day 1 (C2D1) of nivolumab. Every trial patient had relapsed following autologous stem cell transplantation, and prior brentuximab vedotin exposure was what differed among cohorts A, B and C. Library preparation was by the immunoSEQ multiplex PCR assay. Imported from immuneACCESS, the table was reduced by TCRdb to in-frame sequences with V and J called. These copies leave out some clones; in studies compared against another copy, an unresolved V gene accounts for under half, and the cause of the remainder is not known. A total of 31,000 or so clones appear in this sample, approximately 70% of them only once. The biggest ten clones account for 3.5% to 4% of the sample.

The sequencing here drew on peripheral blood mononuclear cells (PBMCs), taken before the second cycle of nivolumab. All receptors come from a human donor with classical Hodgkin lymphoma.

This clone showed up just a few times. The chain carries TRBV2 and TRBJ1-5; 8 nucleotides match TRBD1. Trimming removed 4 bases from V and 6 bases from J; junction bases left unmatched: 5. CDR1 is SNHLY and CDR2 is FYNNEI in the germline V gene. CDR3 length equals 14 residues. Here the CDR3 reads CASSGAGGSQPQHF. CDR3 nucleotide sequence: TGTGCCAGCAGTGGGGCAGGGGGCAGTCAGCCCCAGCATTTT.

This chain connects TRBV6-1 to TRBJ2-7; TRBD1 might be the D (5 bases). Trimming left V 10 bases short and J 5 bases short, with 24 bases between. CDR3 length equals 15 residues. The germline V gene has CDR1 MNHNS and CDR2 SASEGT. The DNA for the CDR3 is TGTGCCATCCTGCTGTGGGGCCTAAGGCAGAACGAGCAGTACTTC. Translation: CAILLWGLRQNEQYF.

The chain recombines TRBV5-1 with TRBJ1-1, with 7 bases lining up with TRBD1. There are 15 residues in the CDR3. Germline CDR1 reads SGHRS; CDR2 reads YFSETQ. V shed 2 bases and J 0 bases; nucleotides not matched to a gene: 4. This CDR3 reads CASSLPTGVNTEAFF. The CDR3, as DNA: TGCGCCAGCAGCTTACCCACAGGGGTGAACACTGAAGCTTTCTTT.

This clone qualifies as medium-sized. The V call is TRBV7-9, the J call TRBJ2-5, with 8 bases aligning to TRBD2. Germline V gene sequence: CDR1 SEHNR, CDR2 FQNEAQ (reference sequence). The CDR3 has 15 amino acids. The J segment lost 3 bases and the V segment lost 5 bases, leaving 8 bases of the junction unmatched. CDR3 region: CASSPPPAGEETQYF. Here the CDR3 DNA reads TGTGCCAGCAGCCCACCGCCAGCGGGGGAAGAGACCCAGTACTTC.

The CDR3 region has the DNA TGTGCCAGCAGCCCCGAGGACTATGGCTACACCTTC. This codes for CASSPEDYGYTF. V gene TRBV5-4 combines with J gene TRBJ1-2; D not certain. The V gene's germline CDR1 is SGHNT and CDR2 YYREEE (reference sequence). The ends were cut back, 4 bases at V and 3 bases at J, with 7 bases in the middle. The CDR3 totals 12 residues.